This TCR beta chain was retrieved from a study of cytotoxic CD8 clonotypes in ibrutinib-treated CLL. Study outcomes and limitations: In comparison with age-matched healthy donors, baseline clonality was higher and tracked circulating CD8+ T-cell counts. Sustained-remission and progressing patients' sampling times differed. Treatment saw public clonotypes, which were uncommon, either contract or stay stable.

The assay was immunoSEQ multiplex PCR, and TCRdb's table has in-frame clones only and misses some. The top ten clones hold approximately 2% of a sample with some 160,000 clones, roughly 77% of them seen once. The V segment lost 2 bases and the J segment 4 bases; nucleotides outside the gene matches: 5. The CDR3 is 15 residues long. In germline, CDR1 is MDHEN, CDR2 SYDVKM. On this clone: What it binds is not known.

This clonotype was sampled from a human donor with chronic lymphocytic leukemia. J is TRBJ1-2 and V is TRBV28; the match to TRBD1 covers 9 bases. Sample: PBMCs, taken after 12 months of ibrutinib treatment. CDR3 coding DNA: TGTGCCAGCAGTTTACCGACAGGGGGGACCTATGGCTACACCTTC. Amino acids: CASSLPTGGTYGYTF.